This TCR beta chain was observed in a study of PD-1 blockade in classical Hodgkin lymphoma. Germline V lookup: CDR1 SEHNR, CDR2 FQNEAQ (reference sequence). The CDR3 is made up of 17 amino acids. V trimming: 5 bases; J trimming: 1 base; junction bases outside the gene matches: 9. All patients relapsed after autologous stem cell transplantation, and brentuximab vedotin exposure varied. This table comes from immunoSEQ multiplex PCR, and its TCRdb copy is limited to in-frame clones, with some not included. The sample shows 7,000 to 9,000 clones, around 80% of them seen only once. This clone was recorded once.

This chain uses TRBV7-9 with TRBJ2-2; 8 bases map to TRBD1. The sample here was peripheral blood mononuclear cells (PBMCs), taken at baseline. The clonotype comes from a human donor with classical Hodgkin lymphoma. Here the CDR3 DNA reads TGTGCCAGCAGCAACCCCACAGGGGGAATGAACACCGGGGAGCTGTTTTTT. This translates into CASSNPTGGMNTGELFF.